The 24 T cell receptor beta chains reported below all come from one sample, sequenced in a study of blood T cell repertoires in COVID-19. The assay was immunoSEQ multiplex PCR, and TCRdb's table has in-frame clones only and misses some. The sample comprises 25,000 to 35,000 clones, approximately 85% of which are singletons, and around 9% rests with the top ten. Sequenced material: peripheral blood. The receptor source for this set is a man at least 80 years old with active COVID-19.

V and J are TRBV4-3 and TRBJ2-7; D gene uncertain. V was pared by 3 bases and J by 1 base, with 7 bases between. The CDR3 length is 13 residues. The V gene's germline CDR1 is LGHNA and CDR2 YSLEER. CDR3 protein: CASSHRLSYEQYF. As DNA, the CDR3 is TGCGCCAGCAGCCACCGACTTTCCTACGAGCAGTACTTC.

The chain is built from TRBV5-1 and TRBJ2-1; 8 positions agree with TRBD2. Germline V gene data show CDR1 as SGHRS and CDR2 as YFSETQ. Trimming cost V 6 bases and J 2 bases; bases outside gene matches: 13. CDR3 length: 17 residues. The CDR3 loop is CASTYTGLEGAYNEQFF. The DNA for the CDR3 is TGCGCCAGCACCTATACGGGACTAGAGGGGGCCTACAATGAGCAGTTCTTC.

The chain uses TRBV10-3 and TRBJ1-2; 10 positions match TRBD1. Per the germline V gene, CDR1 is ENHRY and CDR2 is SYGVKD. Germline trimming cut 0 bases from V and 6 bases from J; bases unmatched to any gene: 4. This CDR3 has 15 amino acids. CDR3 region: CAISESRDRGDGYTF. The CDR3 nucleotides read TGTGCCATCAGTGAGTCCCGGGACAGGGGTGATGGCTACACCTTC.

V is TRBV6-2 or TRBV6-3 and J is TRBJ2-1, with 7 bases identical to TRBD2. Trimming removed 5 bases from V and 3 bases from J; junction bases left unmatched: 7. This CDR3 has 15 residues. Germline CDR1 is MNHEY and CDR2 is SVGEGT. In nucleotides, the CDR3 is TGTGCCAGCAGTATGGCGGGGGTTAACTACAATGAGCAGTTCTTC. The encoded protein is CASSMAGVNYNEQFF.

The chain couples TRBV12-3 or TRBV12-4 to TRBJ1-4; D not resolved. Trimming took off 2 bases at V and 3 bases at J, with 4 bases between the two ends. This CDR3 is built from 13 residues. CDR3 coding DNA: TGTGCCAGCAGTTTATCCTCTAATGAAAAACTGTTTTTT. Translating it yields CASSLSSNEKLFF.

This clone was seen just once. V and J are TRBV7-2 and TRBJ2-5, with D possibly matching TRBD2 (6 bases). V dropped 5 bases and J dropped 3 bases, with 25 bases sitting between them. From germline, CDR1 is SGHTA and CDR2 FQGNSA. CDR3 size: 18 residues. The CDR3 loop is CASSPSLRQFGGKETQYF. CDR3 nucleotides: TGTGCCAGCAGCCCTTCTCTGAGACAATTTGGAGGGAAAGAGACCCAGTACTTC.

This sequence joins TRBV5-6 and TRBJ1-2; 7 nucleotides align to TRBD1. The CDR3 contains 12 residues. With 4 bases clipped from V and 6 bases from J, the junction kept 3 bases outside the gene matches. The germline gives CDR1 SGHDT, CDR2 YYEEEE. DNA for the CDR3: TGTGCCAGCAGCCGTACAGGGGATGGCTACACCTTC. Translated: CASSRTGDGYTF.

The V gene is TRBV2, the J gene TRBJ1-1, with D unresolved. V was pared by 2 bases and J by 2 bases, with 12 bases between. The CDR3 has 15 residues. Germline V gives CDR1 SNHLY, CDR2 FYNNEI. CDR3 amino acids: CASSEFQVVNTEAFF. CDR3 in DNA: TGTGCCAGCAGTGAATTTCAGGTGGTAAACACTGAAGCTTTCTTT.

V usage is TRBV7-9 and J usage is TRBJ2-7; no definite D call. The CDR3 is 14 amino acids. CDR1 SEHNR and CDR2 FQNEAQ come from the germline V gene (reference sequence). Between the trimmed V and J ends, which lost 5 bases and 3 bases, there was a span of 14 bases. This CDR3 reads CASSDQTHNYEQYF. The CDR3 DNA follows: TGTGCCAGCAGCGATCAAACCCACAACTACGAGCAGTACTTC.

This sequence joins TRBV5-4 and TRBJ2-5; TRBD1 is a possible D gene (6 bases). V lost 3 bases and J lost 3, with 12 bases in between. The germline V gene encodes CDR1 SGHNT and CDR2 YYREEE (reference sequence). The CDR3 runs to 14 residues. The CDR3 loop is CASSSPGTKETQYF. DNA of the CDR3: TGTGCCAGCAGCTCCCCCGGGACAAAAGAGACCCAGTACTTC.

The J gene is TRBJ2-5, the V gene TRBV5-4; D is perhaps TRBD2 (7 bases). Per germline, CDR1 SGHNT and CDR2 YYREEE (reference sequence). The ends were cut back, 3 bases at V and 5 bases at J, with 26 bases in the middle. The CDR3 has 18 residues. CDR3 nucleotides: TGTGCCAGCAGCTCCCTTCTTAGGCGGGGGCCACAGAAGGAGACCCAGTACTTC. This gives the protein CASSSLLRRGPQKETQYF.

This clone was seen a few times. The rearrangement uses TRBV6-6 and TRBJ2-7; a possible D gene is TRBD2 (5 bases). Trimming stripped 6 bases from V and 6 bases from J, with 15 bases between. Germline lookup yields CDR1 MNHNY and CDR2 SVGAGI (reference sequence). The CDR3 consists of 13 residues. This chain's CDR3 is CASSPREFAEQYF. The CDR3 nucleotides are TGTGCCAGCAGCCCTAGGGAGTTCGCCGAGCAGTACTTC.

The rearrangement links TRBV4-3 to TRBJ2-5; TRBD2 agrees at 15 bases. CDR3 length: 20 amino acids. V was clipped by 1 base and J by 2 bases; unmatched bases: 11. Germline loops: CDR1 LGHNA, CDR2 YSLEER. CDR3 region: CASSQAEPGTSGGSQETQYF. DNA for the CDR3: TGCGCCAGCAGCCAAGCCGAGCCCGGGACTAGCGGGGGGTCTCAAGAGACCCAGTACTTC.

The J gene is TRBJ2-7, the V gene TRBV28; a possible D gene is TRBD2 (5 bases). The CDR3 covers 14 residues. V lost 7 bases to trimming and J lost 3 bases, with 16 bases between them. The germline gives CDR1 MDHEN, CDR2 SYDVKM. This chain's CDR3 is CASTSSYGNYEQYF. CDR3 nucleotide sequence: TGTGCCAGCACCTCCTCGTACGGGAACTACGAGCAGTACTTC.

This sequence joins TRBV9 and TRBJ1-6; D gene ambiguous. Germline CDR1 and CDR2: SGDLS and YYNGEE. This CDR3 has 15 residues. Trimming cost V 0 bases and J 5 bases, with 9 bases left between them. CDR3 DNA sequence: TGTGCCAGCAGCGTAGCACAGCTAAATAATTCACCCCTCCACTTT. As protein: CASSVAQLNNSPLHF.

The chain couples TRBV10-3 to TRBJ2-1; 10 nucleotides agree with TRBD2. This CDR3 contains 15 residues. CDR1 and CDR2 (germline): ENHRY, SYGVKD. The ends lost 8 bases at V and 1 base at J; junction bases unmatched: 5. CDR3 sequence: CAIAPSGGSYNEQFF. DNA of the CDR3: TGTGCCATCGCTCCTAGCGGGGGATCCTACAATGAGCAGTTCTTC.

The chain has TRBV6-5 and TRBJ2-7; D possibly corresponds to TRBD2 (5 bases). The V and J ends lost 0 bases and 2 bases respectively, with 8 bases between them. The CDR3 covers 14 residues. Germline V gene lookup returns CDR1 MNHEY and CDR2 SVGAGI. CDR3 coding DNA: TGTGCCAGCAGTTACTCGGGGAGTACCTACGAGCAGTACTTC. Translated: CASSYSGSTYEQYF.

The chain carries TRBV15 and TRBJ2-1; 9 bases line up with TRBD1. CDR3 length equals 16 residues. CDR1 and CDR2 from the germline V gene are LNHNV and YYDKDF (reference sequence). The V and J ends lost 1 base and 1 base, in that order; junction bases with no gene match: 2. The CDR3, as DNA: TGTGCCACCAGCAGAGGGGGACAGGGTTCCTACAATGAGCAGTTCTTC. It specifies CATSRGGQGSYNEQFF.

The J gene is TRBJ1-5, the V gene TRBV19; possibly TRBD1 for D (6 bases). V lost 3 bases and J lost 7, with 13 bases in between. This CDR3 has 14 residues. The V gene's germline CDR1 is LNHDA and CDR2 SQIVND (reference sequence). The CDR3 DNA is TGTGCCAGTAGTATGCACAGGGCCGGACAGCCCCAGCATTTT. Protein sequence: CASSMHRAGQPQHF.

The V and J genes are TRBV7-7 and TRBJ2-5; D perhaps matches TRBD2 (5 bases). The CDR3 has 15 residues. Germline V gene lookup returns CDR1 SSHAT and CDR2 FNYEAQ (reference sequence). V lost 0 bases, J lost 5 bases, and 13 bases lay in between. CDR3 DNA sequence: TGTGCCAGCAGCTTAGCCACGGGATCCGGGGAGACCCAGTACTTC. As protein: CASSLATGSGETQYF.

This chain links TRBV20-1 with TRBJ2-7, with D uncertain. This CDR3 comprises 11 residues. Germline V gene data show CDR1 as DFQATT and CDR2 as SNEGSKA (reference sequence). V shed 3 bases and J shed 5 bases, with 8 bases lying between them. The CDR3 DNA is TGCAGTGCTAGGGGCAATGACGAGCAGTACTTC. This sequence encodes CSARGNDEQYF.

The chain joins TRBV7-8 to TRBJ1-2; a possible D gene is TRBD1 (5 bases). V lost 1 base, J lost 8 bases, and 17 bases lay in between. Looked up from germline, CDR1 is SGHVS and CDR2 is FQNEAQ. This CDR3 contains 15 residues. In nucleotides, the CDR3 is TGTGCCAGCAGCTTAGAACTACGGGGGGAAGAAGGCTACACCTTC. Translated: CASSLELRGEEGYTF.

This rearrangement joins TRBV5-6 to TRBJ1-6; 7 positions agree with TRBD1. The CDR3 runs 17 residues. J was trimmed by 0 bases and V by 3 bases; bases with no gene match: 6. Germline CDR1 is SGHDT and CDR2 is YYEEEE. CDR3 DNA: TGTGCCAGCAGCTCCGGGACAGATAGCTCCTATAATTCACCCCTCCACTTT. Residues: CASSSGTDSSYNSPLHF.

V is TRBV2 and J is TRBJ2-5; TRBD2 agrees at 11 bases. V shed 5 bases and J 5 bases; nucleotides not matched to a gene: 10. Looked up from germline, CDR1 is SNHLY and CDR2 is FYNNEI. This CDR3 region has 16 residues. The CDR3 loop is CASSSTSGGPRETQYF. The CDR3 nucleotides read TGTGCCAGCAGTTCTACTAGCGGGGGACCCCGGGAGACCCAGTACTTC.